This T cell receptor beta chain is from a study of cytomegalovirus exposure and HLA in healthy donors. About the study: Previous work identified 120 million or so unique TCR beta sequences from roughly 180 million T cells.

A remark on this clone: Its antigen is not identified.

Study results and caveats: For most TCR beta V segments, an earlier analysis put the productive rate at about 87% or about 30% of the time. Clonal expansion was found to be greater in HLA-associated TCR beta chains than in equally common others in a later analysis. Information on immune exposure was restricted to one variable (CMV serostatus).

The PCR made use of 60 Vbeta and 13 Jbeta primers. Generated by immunoSEQ multiplex PCR, the TCRdb table keeps only in-frame clones and is missing some. The table lists just over 150,000 clones, roughly 80% of them singletons. This sequence originates from a female donor in good health and CMV-seronegative. The sequencing input was PBMCs.

The CDR3 reads CASSREGGWGEKLFF. CDR3 in DNA: TGTGCCAGCAGCCGAGAAGGGGGCTGGGGGGAAAAACTGTTTTTT. The chain joins TRBV4-2 to TRBJ1-4; 7 bases match TRBD1. Germline V gene sequence: CDR1 LGHNA, CDR2 YNFKEQ. The CDR3 spans 15 residues. Unmatched junction bases numbered 10, after V lost 4 bases and J lost 8 bases.